This TCR beta chain was captured in a study of identical twins. For this clonotype: Its antigen is not identified.

Study-wide findings and caveats: Where out-of-frame alpha sequences were twin-shared, they showed excess low generation probability.

Template switching added a universal primer binding site, and final cDNA carried unique molecular identifiers. TCRdb reprocessed the 5' RACE reads with MiXCR, giving one entry per CDR3 protein. The sample contains about 530,000 distinct CDR3 sequences, 20% to 25% of which appear only once. The CDR3 runs to 13 residues. V gave up 4 bases and J gave up 8 bases, with 14 bases separating them. Germline V gene lookup returns CDR1 SGHDN and CDR2 FVKESK. The data were also submitted as part of a second study, on yellow fever vaccine responses in identical twins.

V is TRBV14 and J is TRBJ1-1; D call uncertain. This clonotype was sampled from a woman between 18 and 29 years old in good health. Sequencing used CD4+ T cells sorted from blood. The CDR3 coding sequence is TGTGCCAGCAGCCCGCGTCGCGACCGCGAAGCTTTCTTT. Translation: CASSPRRDREAFF. Full variable domain (remainder filled in from reference TRBV14 and TRBJ1-1): EAGVTQFPSHSVIEKGQTVTLRCDPISGHDNLYWYRRVMGKEIKFLLHFVKESKQDESGMPNNRFLAERTGGTYSTLKVQPAELEDSGVYFCASSPRRDREAFFGQGTRLTVV.